This is a list of T cell receptor beta chains from one sample in a study of OX40 agonist ivuxolimab in advanced cancers. The method was immunoSEQ multiplex PCR; TCRdb's version includes in-frame clones alone and lacks a portion of them. The data hold approximately 100,000 clones, with around nine tenths observed a single time. The sequencing here drew on CD4+ or CD8+ T cells sorted from blood, taken in a trial of the OX40 agonist ivuxolimab. These receptors were taken from an adult with an advanced solid tumor such as melanoma, head and neck, liver or kidney cancer. CDR3s include the opening cysteine and the closing phenylalanine or tryptophan. The order of the fields is clone size, V gene, D gene, J gene, CDR3 protein, CDR3 DNA. D genes are given only for firm matches. The listing skips clone size in some rows; elsewhere it reads once, few, many or a size class.

-,TRBV10-2,TRBD2,TRBJ2-1,CASSDRAGTNEQFF,TGCGCCAGCAGTGATCGAGCGGGGACCAATGAGCAGTTCTTC
-,TRBV28,-,TRBJ1-4,CASSLVQSTGLFF,TGTGCCAGCAGTTTAGTACAGTCGACTGGGTTGTTTTTT
-,TRBV12-5,TRBD1,TRBJ2-1,CASGLEAGQGFNEQFF,TGTGCTAGTGGTTTGGAGGCGGGACAGGGGTTCAATGAGCAGTTCTTC
-,TRBV5-4,-,TRBJ1-5,CASSLAGNQPQHF,TGTGCCAGCAGCTTGGCGGGGAATCAGCCCCAGCATTTT
few,TRBV6-1,-,TRBJ1-5,CASGGQTSNQPQHF,TGTGCCAGCGGAGGACAGACCAGCAATCAGCCCCAGCATTTT
few,TRBV7-3,TRBD2,TRBJ2-5,CASSNGLAGKETQYF,TGTGCCAGCAGCAATGGACTAGCGGGTAAAGAGACCCAGTACTTC
-,TRBV5-1,TRBD2,TRBJ2-7,CASSLGGGTYEQYF,TGCGCCAGCAGCTTGGGCGGGGGGACCTACGAGCAGTACTTC
-,TRBV19,-,TRBJ1-4,CASNDGSGNEKLFF,TGTGCCAGTAACGACGGTTCAGGGAATGAAAAACTGTTTTTT
once,TRBV6-1,-,TRBJ2-5,CASRENRGGRKETQYF,TGTGCCAGCAGGGAAAACAGGGGGGGTAGGAAAGAGACCCAGTACTTC
-,TRBV11-2,-,TRBJ2-5,CASSLVRTETQYF,TGTGCCAGCAGCTTAGTCCGTACGGAGACCCAGTACTTC
-,TRBV11-2,TRBD2,TRBJ2-3,CASSPLAGGWGTQYF,TGTGCCAGCAGCCCACTAGCGGGAGGGTGGGGTACGCAGTATTTT
-,TRBV7-8,TRBD2,TRBJ2-5,CASSLGLAGETQYF,TGTGCCAGCAGCTTAGGACTAGCGGGGGAGACCCAGTACTTC
once,TRBV15,-,TRBJ2-5,CATSRDLGQETQYF,TGTGCCACCAGCAGAGATTTAGGGCAAGAGACCCAGTACTTC
-,TRBV11-3,-,TRBJ2-1,CASSPEPGISYNEQFF,TGTGCCAGCAGCCCAGAACCGGGGATCTCCTACAATGAGCAGTTCTTC
-,TRBV18,TRBD2,TRBJ2-7,CASSLNGLAGGSYEQYF,TGTGCCAGCTCACTCAACGGACTAGCGGGAGGATCCTACGAGCAGTACTTC
-,TRBV7-2,-,TRBJ1-3,CASSLGGGNTIYF,TGTGCCAGCAGCTTAGGTGGTGGAAACACCATATATTTT
-,TRBV28,-,TRBJ2-7,CASSWRRGSYEQYF,TGTGCCAGCAGTTGGCGGAGGGGCTCCTACGAGCAGTACTTC
-,TRBV25-1,-,TRBJ1-1,CASSRGTRNTEAFF,TGTGCCAGCAGTCGGGGGACAAGAAACACTGAAGCTTTCTTT
many,TRBV14,-,TRBJ2-7,CASSQSKGWSSSYEQYF,TGTGCCAGCAGCCAATCCAAGGGTTGGTCGAGCTCCTACGAGCAGTACTTC
once,TRBV29-1,-,TRBJ1-5,CSARGPLGLQHF,TGCAGCGCCCGAGGGCCCTTGGGACTCCAGCATTTT
-,TRBV5-4,TRBD1,TRBJ2-1,CASSTRDRGLWEQFF,TGTGCCAGCAGCACCCGGGACAGGGGGCTTTGGGAGCAGTTCTTC
once,TRBV21-1,-,TRBJ2-3,CASSNVGLAGDGTDTQYF,TGTGCCAGCAGCAACGTGGGGCTAGCGGGAGACGGCACAGATACGCAGTATTTT
-,TRBV6-1,-,TRBJ2-1,CASRDRTGWQFF,TGTGCCAGCAGGGATCGGACTGGCTGGCAGTTCTTC
-,TRBV6-5,-,TRBJ1-4,CASSYSTGIGEKLFF,TGTGCCAGCAGTTACTCTACAGGGATCGGCGAAAAACTGTTTTTT
-,TRBV5-6,-,TRBJ2-1,CASSLQKISSYNEQFF,TGTGCCAGCAGCTTACAGAAAATAAGCTCCTACAATGAGCAGTTCTTC
-,TRBV19,TRBD2,TRBJ2-3,CASTGTSGIDTQYF,TGTGCCAGTACCGGGACTAGCGGGATCGATACGCAGTATTTT
-,TRBV6-1,-,TRBJ1-3,CASSRGQSSGNTIYF,TGTGCCAGCAGCAGGGGTCAGAGCTCTGGAAACACCATATATTTT
-,TRBV19,TRBD2,TRBJ2-3,CATSRDYLTDTQYF,TGTGCCACCTCGAGGGACTACCTTACAGATACGCAGTATTTT
few,TRBV7-2,TRBD1,TRBJ2-7,CASSLGGGTGVYEQYF,TGTGCCAGCAGCTTAGGGGGCGGGACAGGGGTCTACGAGCAGTACTTC
-,TRBV4-3,-,TRBJ2-3,CASSQGTPDTQYF,TGCGCCAGCAGCCAAGGGACACCAGATACGCAGTATTTT
-,TRBV9,TRBD2,TRBJ2-3,CASTPGGGGSTDTQYF,TGTGCCAGCACCCCGGGAGGGGGAGGGAGCACAGATACGCAGTATTTT
-,TRBV7-2,-,TRBJ2-4,CASSLGEVNIQYF,TGTGCCAGCAGCTTAGGGGAGGTGAACATTCAGTACTTC
-,TRBV6-1,TRBD2,TRBJ2-5,CASSESSGRAGETQYF,TGTGCCAGCAGTGAATCCAGCGGGAGGGCCGGGGAGACCCAGTACTTC
-,TRBV28,-,TRBJ2-5,CASSGFQETQYF,TGTGCCTCAAGCGGTTTCCAAGAGACCCAGTACTTC
-,TRBV23-1,TRBD1,TRBJ2-7,CASSPPQGAYEQYF,TGCGCCAGCAGTCCTCCACAGGGGGCCTACGAGCAGTACTTC
once,TRBV9,-,TRBJ2-3,CASSPITTSFASTDTQYF,TGTGCCAGCAGCCCAATCACGACTAGTTTTGCTAGCACAGATACGCAGTATTTT
-,TRBV6-5,-,TRBJ1-1,CASSSPGEATEAFF,TGTGCCAGCAGTTCCCCCGGGGAGGCAACAGAAGCTTTCTTT
-,TRBV10-1,-,TRBJ2-7,CASSGLITGEQYF,TGCGCCAGCAGCGGACTAATTACGGGGGAGCAGTACTTC
-,TRBV13,TRBD2,TRBJ2-7,CASSLVLAGGRVYEQYF,TGTGCCAGCAGCTTAGTACTAGCGGGAGGAAGGGTCTACGAGCAGTACTTC
few,TRBV28,TRBD1,TRBJ2-2,CASSRGKSGELFF,TGTGCCAGCAGCAGGGGGAAGTCCGGGGAGCTGTTTTTT
-,TRBV28,TRBD1,TRBJ2-3,CASGQGRDTQYF,TGTGCCAGTGGACAGGGGAGAGATACGCAGTATTTT
few,TRBV7-6,-,TRBJ2-2,CASSLSRTGELFF,TGTGCCAGCAGCTTGTCGCGGACCGGGGAGCTGTTTTTT
-,TRBV7-9,-,TRBJ1-2,CASSLEQAISGYTF,TGTGCCAGCAGCTTAGAACAGGCTATTAGTGGCTACACCTTC